This T cell receptor (beta chain) was identified in a study of T-cell reconstitution after alpha-beta-depleted transplantation in children. Findings of the study overall: From newly produced T cells came most of the T-cell counts and diversity one year after transplant. The origin of high day-60 TCRbeta diversity in some patients lay in surviving recipient T cells and thymic progenitors.

This clonotype was counted a few times. Antigen: not known. Molecular barcoding with unique molecular identifiers was used for the TCRbeta library. TCRdb fed the PCR reads into MiXCR, producing one record per CDR3 protein. The table lists around 490,000 distinct CDR3 sequences, approximately 10% of them singletons. Germline V lookup: CDR1 SGHTA, CDR2 FQGTGA. V lost 0 bases to trimming and J lost 6 bases, with 16 bases between them. CDR3 length: 16 residues. This material consisted of PBMCs, mostly from graft donor cells, taken 180 days after TCRalphabeta/CD19-depleted stem cell transplant. The chain uses TRBV7-3 and TRBJ2-3, with D tentatively TRBD2 (6 bases). This sequence originates from a female patient younger than 10 who had a stem cell transplant for aplastic anemia, so the T cells may come from the graft donor. Written as DNA, the CDR3 is TGTGCCAGCAGCTTAACGGTCGCGGGGCGTTCGGATACGCAGTATTTT. Translating it yields CASSLTVAGRSDTQYF.